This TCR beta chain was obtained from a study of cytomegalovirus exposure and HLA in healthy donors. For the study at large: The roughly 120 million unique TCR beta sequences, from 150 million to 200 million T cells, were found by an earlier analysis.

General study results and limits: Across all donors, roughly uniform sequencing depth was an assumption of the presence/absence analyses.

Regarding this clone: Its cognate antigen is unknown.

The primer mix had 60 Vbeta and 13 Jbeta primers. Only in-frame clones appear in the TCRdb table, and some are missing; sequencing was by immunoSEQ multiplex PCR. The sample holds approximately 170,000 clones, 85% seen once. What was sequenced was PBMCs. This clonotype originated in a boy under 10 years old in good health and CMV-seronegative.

The CDR3 loop reads CASSLSSSYNEQFF. CDR3 in DNA: TGTGCCAGCAGTCTCTCGAGCTCCTACAATGAGCAGTTCTTC. This chain joins TRBV7-9 and TRBJ2-1, with no clear D. Trimming took 6 bases from V and 0 from J, leaving 9 bases between them. Per the germline V gene, CDR1 is SEHNR and CDR2 is FQNEAQ (reference sequence). The CDR3 has 14 amino acids.